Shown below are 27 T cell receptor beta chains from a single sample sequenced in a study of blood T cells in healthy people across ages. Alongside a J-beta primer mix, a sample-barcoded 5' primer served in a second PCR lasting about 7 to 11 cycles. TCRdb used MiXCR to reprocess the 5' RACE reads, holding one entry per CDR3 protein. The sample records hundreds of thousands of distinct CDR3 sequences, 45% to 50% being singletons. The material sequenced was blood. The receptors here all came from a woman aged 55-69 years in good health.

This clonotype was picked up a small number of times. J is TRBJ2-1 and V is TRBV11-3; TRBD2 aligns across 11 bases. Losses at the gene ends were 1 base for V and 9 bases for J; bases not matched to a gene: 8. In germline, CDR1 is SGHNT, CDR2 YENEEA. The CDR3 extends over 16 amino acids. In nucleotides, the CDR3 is TGTGCCAGCAGCTTAGGGTTGACTAGCGGGATTGTTGAGCAGTTCTTC. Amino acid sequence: CASSLGLTSGIVEQFF.

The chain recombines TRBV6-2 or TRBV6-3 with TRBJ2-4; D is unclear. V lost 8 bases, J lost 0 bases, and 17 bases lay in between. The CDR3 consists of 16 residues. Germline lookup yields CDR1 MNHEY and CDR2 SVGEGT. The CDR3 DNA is TGTGCCAGCTTCTCTCCCCCTAAACTAGCCAAAAACATTCAGTACTTC. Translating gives CASFSPPKLAKNIQYF.

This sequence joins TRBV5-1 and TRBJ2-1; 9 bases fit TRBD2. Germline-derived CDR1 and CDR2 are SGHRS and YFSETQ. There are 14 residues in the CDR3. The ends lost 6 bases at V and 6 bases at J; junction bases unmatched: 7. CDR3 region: CASKLAGDLNEQFF. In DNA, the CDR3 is TGCGCCAGCAAATTAGCGGGAGACCTCAATGAGCAGTTCTTC. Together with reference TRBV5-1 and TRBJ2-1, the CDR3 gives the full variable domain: KAGVTQTPRYLIKTRGQQVTLSCSPISGHRSVSWYQQTPGQGLQFLFEYFSETQRNKGNFPGRFSGRQFSNSRSEMNVSTLELGDSALYLCASKLAGDLNEQFFGPGTRLTVL.

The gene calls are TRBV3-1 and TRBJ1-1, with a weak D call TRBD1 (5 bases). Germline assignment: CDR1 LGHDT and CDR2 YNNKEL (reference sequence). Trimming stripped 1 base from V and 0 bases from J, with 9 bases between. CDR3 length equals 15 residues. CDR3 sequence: CASSQGRTLNTEAFF. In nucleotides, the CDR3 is TGTGCCAGCAGCCAAGGGAGGACACTGAACACTGAAGCTTTCTTT.

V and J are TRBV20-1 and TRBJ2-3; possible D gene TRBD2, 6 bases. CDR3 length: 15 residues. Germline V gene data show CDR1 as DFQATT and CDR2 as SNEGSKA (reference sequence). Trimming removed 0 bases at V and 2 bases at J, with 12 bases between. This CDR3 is CSARDPRTNTDTQYF. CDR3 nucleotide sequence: TGCAGTGCTAGAGATCCGAGGACTAACACAGATACGCAGTATTTT.

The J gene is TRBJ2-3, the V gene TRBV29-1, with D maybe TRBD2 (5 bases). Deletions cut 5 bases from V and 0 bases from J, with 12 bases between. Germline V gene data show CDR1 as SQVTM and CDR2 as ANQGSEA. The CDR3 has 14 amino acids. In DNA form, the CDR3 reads TGCAGCGTTAGTGGGAGAACTAGCACAGATACGCAGTATTTT. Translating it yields CSVSGRTSTDTQYF.

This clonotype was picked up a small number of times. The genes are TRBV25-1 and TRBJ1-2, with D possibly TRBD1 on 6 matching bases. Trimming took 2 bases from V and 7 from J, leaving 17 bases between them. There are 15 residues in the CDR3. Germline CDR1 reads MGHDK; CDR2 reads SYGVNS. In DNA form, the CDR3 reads TGTGCCAGCAGTGAACCGGGGCGGAGCAGGGGTGGCTACACCTTC. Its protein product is CASSEPGRSRGGYTF.

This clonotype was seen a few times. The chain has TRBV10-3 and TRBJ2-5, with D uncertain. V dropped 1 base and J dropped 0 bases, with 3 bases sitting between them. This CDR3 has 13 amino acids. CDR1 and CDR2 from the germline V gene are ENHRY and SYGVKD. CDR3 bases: TGTGCCATCAGTGAGTTTGACCAAGAGACCCAGTACTTC. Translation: CAISEFDQETQYF.

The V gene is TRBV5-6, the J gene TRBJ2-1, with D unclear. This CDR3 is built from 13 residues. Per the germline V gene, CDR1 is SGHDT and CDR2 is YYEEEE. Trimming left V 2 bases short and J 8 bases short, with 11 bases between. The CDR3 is CASSLRMQDEQFF. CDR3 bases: TGTGCCAGCAGCTTAAGAATGCAGGATGAGCAGTTCTTC.

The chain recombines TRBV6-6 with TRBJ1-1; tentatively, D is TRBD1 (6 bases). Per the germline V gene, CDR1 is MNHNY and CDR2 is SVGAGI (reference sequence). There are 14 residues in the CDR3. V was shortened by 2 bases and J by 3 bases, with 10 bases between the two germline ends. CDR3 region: CASSYPNRDTEAFF. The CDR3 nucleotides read TGTGCCAGCAGTTACCCCAACAGGGACACTGAAGCTTTCTTT.

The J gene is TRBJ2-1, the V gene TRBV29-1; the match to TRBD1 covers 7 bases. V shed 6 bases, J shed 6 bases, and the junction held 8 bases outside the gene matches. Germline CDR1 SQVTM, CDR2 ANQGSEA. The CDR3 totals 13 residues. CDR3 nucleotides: TGCAGCGTGGGGACAGCGATCCTCAATGAGCAGTTCTTC. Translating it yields CSVGTAILNEQFF.

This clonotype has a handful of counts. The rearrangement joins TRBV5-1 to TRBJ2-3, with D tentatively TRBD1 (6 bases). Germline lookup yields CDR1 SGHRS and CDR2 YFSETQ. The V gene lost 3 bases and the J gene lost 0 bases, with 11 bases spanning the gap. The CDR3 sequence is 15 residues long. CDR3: CASSSDSPSTDTQYF. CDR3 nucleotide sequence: TGCGCCAGCAGCTCGGACAGTCCTAGCACAGATACGCAGTATTTT.

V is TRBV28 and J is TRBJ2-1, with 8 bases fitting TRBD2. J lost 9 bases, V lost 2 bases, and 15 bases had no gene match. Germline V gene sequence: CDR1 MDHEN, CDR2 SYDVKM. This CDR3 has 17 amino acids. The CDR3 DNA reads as TGTGCCAGCAGTTTACCCGTAGCGGGAAGGGGACACCGTGAGCAGTTCTTC. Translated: CASSLPVAGRGHREQFF.

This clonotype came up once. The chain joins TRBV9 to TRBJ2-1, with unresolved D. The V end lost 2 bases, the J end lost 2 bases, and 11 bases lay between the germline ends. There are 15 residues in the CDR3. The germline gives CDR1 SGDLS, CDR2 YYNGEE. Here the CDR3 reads CASSVSAGAYNEQFF. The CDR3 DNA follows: TGTGCCAGCAGCGTTAGTGCTGGAGCCTACAATGAGCAGTTCTTC.

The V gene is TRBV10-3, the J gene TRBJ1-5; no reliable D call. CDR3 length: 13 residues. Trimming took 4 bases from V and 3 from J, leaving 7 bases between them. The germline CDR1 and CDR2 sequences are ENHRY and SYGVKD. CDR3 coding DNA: TGTGCCATCAGTGGCCTATCCAATCAGCCCCAGCATTTT. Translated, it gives CAISGLSNQPQHF.

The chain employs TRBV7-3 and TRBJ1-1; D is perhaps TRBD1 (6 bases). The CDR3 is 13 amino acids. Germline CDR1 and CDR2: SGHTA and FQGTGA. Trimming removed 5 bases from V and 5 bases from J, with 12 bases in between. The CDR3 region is CASSHGTQTEAFF. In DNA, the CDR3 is TGTGCCAGCAGCCACGGGACACAGACTGAAGCTTTCTTT.

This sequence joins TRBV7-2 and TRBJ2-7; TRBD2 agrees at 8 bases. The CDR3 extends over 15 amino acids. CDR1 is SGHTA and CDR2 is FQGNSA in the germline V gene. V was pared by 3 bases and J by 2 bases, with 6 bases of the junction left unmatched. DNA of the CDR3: TGTGCCAGCAGCTTCACAATAGCGGGGACCTACGAGCAGTACTTC. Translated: CASSFTIAGTYEQYF.

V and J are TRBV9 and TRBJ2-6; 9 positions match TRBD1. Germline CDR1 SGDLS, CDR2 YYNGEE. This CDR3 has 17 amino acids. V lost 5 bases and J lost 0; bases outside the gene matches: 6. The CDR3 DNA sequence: TGTGCCAGCAGGGGACAGGGATCACACTCTGGGGCCAACGTCCTGACTTTC. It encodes CASRGQGSHSGANVLTF.

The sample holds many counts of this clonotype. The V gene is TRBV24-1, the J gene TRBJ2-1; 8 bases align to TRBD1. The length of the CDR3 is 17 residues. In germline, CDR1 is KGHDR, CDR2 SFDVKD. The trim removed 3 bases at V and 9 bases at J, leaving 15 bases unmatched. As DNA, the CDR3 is TGTGCCACCAGTGATCCCCTCGGACAGGGCTATATTGGTGAGCAGTTCTTC. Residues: CATSDPLGQGYIGEQFF.

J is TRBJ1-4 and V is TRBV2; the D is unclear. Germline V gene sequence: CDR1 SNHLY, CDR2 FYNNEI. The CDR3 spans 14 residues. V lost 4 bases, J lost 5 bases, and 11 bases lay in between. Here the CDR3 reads CASSAVTENEKLFF. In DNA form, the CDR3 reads TGTGCCAGCAGTGCTGTGACCGAGAATGAAAAACTGTTTTTT.

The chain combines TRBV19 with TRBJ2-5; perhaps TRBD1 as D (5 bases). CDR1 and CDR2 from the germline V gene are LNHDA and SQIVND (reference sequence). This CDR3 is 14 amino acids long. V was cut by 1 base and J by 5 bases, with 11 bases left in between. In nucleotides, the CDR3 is TGTGCCAGTAGTATAGTGGTAGGGGATGAGACCCAGTACTTC. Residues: CASSIVVGDETQYF.

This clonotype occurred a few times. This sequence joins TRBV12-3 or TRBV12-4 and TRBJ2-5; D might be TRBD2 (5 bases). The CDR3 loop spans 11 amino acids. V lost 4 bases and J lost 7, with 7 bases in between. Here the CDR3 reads CASSSRGTQYF. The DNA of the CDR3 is TGTGCCAGCAGTTCCCGGGGGACCCAGTACTTC.

CDR3 nucleotide sequence: TGTGCCAGCAGCCGCGACGGCTACAATGAGCAGTTCTTC. Amino acid sequence: CASSRDGYNEQFF. The chain combines TRBV28 with TRBJ2-1; D is undetermined. CDR3 length: 13 amino acids. The V and J ends lost 6 bases and 3 bases respectively, with 9 bases between them. Germline assignment: CDR1 MDHEN and CDR2 SYDVKM.

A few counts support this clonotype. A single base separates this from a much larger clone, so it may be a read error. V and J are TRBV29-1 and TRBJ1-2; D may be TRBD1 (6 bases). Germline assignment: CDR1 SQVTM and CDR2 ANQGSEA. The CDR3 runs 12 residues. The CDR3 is CSGLDRNHGNTF. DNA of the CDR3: TGCAGCGGTCTCGACAGGAATCATGGCAACACCTTC.

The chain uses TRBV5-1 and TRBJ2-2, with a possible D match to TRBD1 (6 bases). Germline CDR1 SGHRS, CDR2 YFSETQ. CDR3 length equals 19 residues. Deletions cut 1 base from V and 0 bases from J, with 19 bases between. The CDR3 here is CASSLILARGQANTGELFF. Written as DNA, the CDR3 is TGCGCCAGCAGCTTGATTTTGGCCAGGGGTCAGGCGAACACCGGGGAGCTGTTTTTT.

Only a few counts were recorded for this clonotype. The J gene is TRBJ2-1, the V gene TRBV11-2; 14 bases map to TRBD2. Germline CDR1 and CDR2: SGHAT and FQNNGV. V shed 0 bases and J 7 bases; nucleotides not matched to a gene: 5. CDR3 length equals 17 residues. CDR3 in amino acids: CASSLEGLAGVGNEQFF. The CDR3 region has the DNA TGTGCCAGCAGCTTAGAGGGACTAGCGGGAGTAGGGAATGAGCAGTTCTTC.

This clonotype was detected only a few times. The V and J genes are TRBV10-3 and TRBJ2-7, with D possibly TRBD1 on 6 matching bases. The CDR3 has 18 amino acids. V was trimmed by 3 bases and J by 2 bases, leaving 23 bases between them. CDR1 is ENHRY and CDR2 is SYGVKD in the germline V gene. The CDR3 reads CAISDPSLTGDYTYEQYF. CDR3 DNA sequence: TGTGCCATCAGTGACCCCAGCCTGACAGGAGACTACACCTACGAGCAGTACTTC.